The 27 T cell receptor beta chains below all came from one sample that was sequenced in a study of cytomegalovirus exposure and HLA in healthy donors listed by TCRdb under 2017. The library was made by the immunoSEQ multiplex PCR assay. For the multiplex PCR, a mixture combining 60 forward primers for TCR Vbeta segments and 13 reverse primers for TCR Jbeta segments was used. Imported from immuneACCESS, the table was reduced by TCRdb to in-frame sequences with V and J called. These copies leave out some clones; in studies compared against another copy, an unresolved V gene accounts for under half, and the cause of the remainder is not known. The sample profile shows 120,000 or so clones; 15% to 20% of them were found once. About 2.6% of the sample is in the top ten clones. Sequences were obtained from PBMCs. The receptors here all came from a female donor in good health and CMV-seropositive.

This clone was counted a few times. The chain recombines TRBV4-3 with TRBJ2-3, with D possibly matching TRBD2 (6 bases). Trimming took off 4 bases at V and 4 bases at J, with 18 bases between the two ends. Germline loops: CDR1 LGHNA, CDR2 YSLEER. The CDR3 consists of 16 residues. The CDR3 DNA follows: TGCGCCAGCAGCCGGAGAGCTCTGGTAGCGGCAGATACGCAGTATTTT. Encoded protein: CASSRRALVAADTQYF.

V gene TRBV28 combines with J gene TRBJ2-1; TRBD2 matches 8 bases. The CDR3 sequence is 15 residues long. The junction had 6 bases not matched to a gene; V was cut back by 3 bases and J by 5 bases. Looked up from germline, CDR1 is MDHEN and CDR2 is SYDVKM. The chain's CDR3 is CASSFGAGVNNEQFF. The CDR3 bases are TGTGCCAGCAGTTTTGGAGCGGGGGTGAACAATGAGCAGTTCTTC.

The CDR3 reads CASSSPGTGDEKLFF. The CDR3 coding sequence is TGTGCCAGTAGTTCCCCCGGGACAGGGGATGAAAAACTGTTTTTT. The V call is TRBV19, the J call TRBJ1-4; 10 nucleotides line up with TRBD1. CDR3 length: 15 amino acids. With V trimmed by 5 bases and J by 6 bases, 6 bases remained unmatched. Looked up from germline, CDR1 is LNHDA and CDR2 is SQIVND (reference sequence).

This clone occurred a few times. The V and J genes are TRBV29-1 and TRBJ2-5, with 13 bases identical to TRBD2. The CDR3 is 14 amino acids. Germline V CDR1 and CDR2: SQVTM, ANQGSEA. Trimming removed 7 bases from V and 9 bases from J; junction bases left unmatched: 11. The CDR3 DNA reads TGCAGCGCCCGTCAACTAGCGGGGGGGACTGCCCAGTACTTC. Protein: CSARQLAGGTAQYF.

This clone was observed a handful of times. The chain carries TRBV2 and TRBJ1-2; 10 positions agree with TRBD1. Trimming removed 7 bases from V and 2 bases from J; junction bases left unmatched: 7. The CDR3 is made up of 15 amino acids. The germline gives CDR1 SNHLY, CDR2 FYNNEI. CDR3 sequence: CASTGQGVLNYGYTF. In nucleotides, the CDR3 is TGTGCCAGCACCGGACAGGGGGTATTAAACTATGGCTACACCTTC.

The rearrangement links TRBV7-2 to TRBJ2-5, with 9 nucleotides matching TRBD1. CDR1 and CDR2 (germline): SGHTA, FQGNSA. After removal of 5 bases from V and 5 bases from J, the junction contained 6 bases not matched to a gene. The length of the CDR3 is 14 residues. In DNA, the CDR3 is TGTGCCAGCAGCCCCGGGACAGGGTGGGAGACCCAGTACTTC. The encoded protein is CASSPGTGWETQYF.

This chain uses TRBV28 with TRBJ1-2; the D is unclear. V gave up 7 bases and J gave up 2 bases, with 11 bases separating them. Looked up from germline, CDR1 is MDHEN and CDR2 is SYDVKM. The CDR3 sequence is 13 residues long. CDR3 loop: CASTIQENYGYTF. CDR3 nucleotide sequence: TGTGCCAGCACCATACAAGAAAACTATGGCTACACCTTC.

The J gene is TRBJ1-6, the V gene TRBV2; 10 positions agree with TRBD1. Losses at the gene ends were 4 bases for V and 5 bases for J; bases not matched to a gene: 5. CDR3 length equals 16 residues. CDR1 is SNHLY, CDR2 FYNNEI, per germline. This chain's CDR3 is CASSGGTGANNSPLHF. The CDR3 DNA follows: TGTGCCAGCAGTGGCGGGACAGGGGCGAATAATTCACCCCTCCACTTT. The variable domain in full, with the rest retrieved from reference TRBV2 and TRBJ1-6, is EPEVTQTPSHQVTQMGQEVILRCVPISNHLYFYWYRQILGQKVEFLVSFYNNEISEKSEIFDDQFSVERPDGSNFTLKIRSTKLEDSAMYFCASSGGTGANNSPLHFGNGTRLTVT.

This clone was picked up a small number of times. The chain couples TRBV6-1 to TRBJ1-6, with TRBD1 matching 9 bases. This CDR3 is 15 amino acids long. V dropped 3 bases and J dropped 7; count of bases not matched to a gene: 4. Germline-derived CDR1 and CDR2 are MNHNS and SASEGT. This chain's CDR3 is CASSEGQGVNSPLHF. Written as DNA, the CDR3 is TGTGCCAGCAGTGAGGGACAGGGTGTAAATTCACCCCTCCACTTT.

The V and J genes are TRBV7-9 and TRBJ2-3; D is perhaps TRBD2 (6 bases). This CDR3 contains 15 residues. V lost 3 bases and J 2 bases, leaving 12 bases between the germline ends. Germline assignment: CDR1 SEHNR and CDR2 FQNEAQ (reference sequence). The CDR3 region is CASSFNRRDTDTQYF. CDR3 DNA: TGTGCCAGCAGCTTTAATCGGCGGGACACAGATACGCAGTATTTT.

In this sample, this clone turned up a few times. The rearrangement links TRBV7-2 to TRBJ2-3, with D uncertain. The germline gives CDR1 SGHTA, CDR2 FQGNSA. This CDR3 has 13 residues. The germline V and J ends were trimmed by 2 bases and 3 bases, with 6 bases remaining between them. The CDR3 nucleotides are TGTGCCAGCAGCTTAAGGCGGACAGATACGCAGTATTTT. This encodes CASSLRRTDTQYF.

The CDR3 loop reads CASSSGVARQPQHF. The CDR3 DNA reads TGTGCCAGCAGTTCAGGGGTCGCCCGGCAGCCCCAGCATTTT. V and J are TRBV28 and TRBJ1-5; a weak D match, TRBD1 (6 bases). There are 14 residues in the CDR3. Deletions cut 4 bases from V and 7 bases from J, with 14 bases between. The germline V gene encodes CDR1 MDHEN and CDR2 SYDVKM.

This clone was recorded a few times. The chain has TRBV7-9 and TRBJ2-7; 8 positions match TRBD1. Germline assignment: CDR1 SEHNR and CDR2 FQNEAQ (reference sequence). The CDR3 is made up of 16 amino acids. Trimming at V came to 6 bases and at J to 0 bases, leaving 10 bases not matched to a gene. The chain's CDR3 is CASSPPLGQVSYEQYF. The CDR3 DNA reads TGTGCCAGCAGTCCTCCTTTGGGACAGGTCTCCTACGAGCAGTACTTC.

This chain connects TRBV5-1 to TRBJ2-5; TRBD2 matches 7 bases. Germline V gene lookup returns CDR1 SGHRS and CDR2 YFSETQ. After removal of 1 base from V and 5 bases from J, the junction contained 11 bases not matched to a gene. The CDR3 consists of 16 residues. The CDR3 reads CASSLYVAGEVETQYF. The CDR3 coding sequence is TGCGCCAGCAGCTTGTACGTTGCGGGGGAGGTGGAGACCCAGTACTTC.

The V and J genes are TRBV4-2 and TRBJ2-7, with 7 nucleotides matching TRBD1. The CDR3 sequence is 16 residues long. The junction had 7 bases not matched to a gene; V was cut back by 0 bases and J by 2 bases. From germline, CDR1 is LGHNA and CDR2 YNFKEQ. CDR3 sequence: CASSQDDRASAYEQYF. As DNA, the CDR3 is TGTGCCAGCAGCCAAGATGACAGGGCCTCCGCCTACGAGCAGTACTTC.

The chain uses TRBV10-1 and TRBJ1-1; 8 nucleotides match TRBD1. The CDR3 consists of 14 residues. Looked up from germline, CDR1 is WNHNN and CDR2 is SYGVQD (reference sequence). Losses at the gene ends were 2 bases for V and 11 bases for J; bases not matched to a gene: 10. The CDR3 loop reads CASSEGGQDPRAFF. The CDR3 nucleotides read TGCGCCAGCAGTGAGGGGGGACAGGACCCTAGGGCTTTCTTT.

This clone has a count of ten or more. The chain employs TRBV7-8 and TRBJ2-7; D perhaps matches TRBD1 (5 bases). Trimming took off 5 bases at V and 3 bases at J, with 17 bases between the two ends. The CDR3 length is 15 residues. Germline CDR1 is SGHVS and CDR2 is FQNEAQ. Written as DNA, the CDR3 is TGTGCCAGCAGCGAAAATCAGGGTCCTAGCTACGAGCAGTACTTC. Amino acid sequence: CASSENQGPSYEQYF.

This clone was counted a few times. The chain links TRBV28 to TRBJ1-3; tentatively, D is TRBD1 (5 bases). The CDR3 sequence is 16 residues long. CDR1 and CDR2 (germline): MDHEN, SYDVKM. The V end was cut by 2 bases, the J end by 0 bases, with 11 bases between. CDR3 nucleotides: TGTGCCAGCAGTTTAAACAGGACCCCCTCTGGAAACACCATATATTTT. This codes for CASSLNRTPSGNTIYF.

The V call is TRBV7-6, the J call TRBJ2-7; 10 bases agree with TRBD2. V trimming: 5 bases; J trimming: 6 bases; junction bases outside the gene matches: 10. Germline V lookup: CDR1 SGHVS, CDR2 FNYEAQ. The CDR3 length is 15 residues. CDR3 in DNA: TGTGCCAGCAGCGGGAGTCTAGCGGGAGTAATCGAGCAGTACTTC. Translated: CASSGSLAGVIEQYF.

The genes are TRBV19 and TRBJ2-7, with 8 bases identical to TRBD2. Looked up from germline, CDR1 is LNHDA and CDR2 is SQIVND (reference sequence). The CDR3 spans 14 residues. Trimming took 3 bases from V and 6 from J; bases not matched to a gene: 7. CDR3 bases: TGTGCCAGTAGTATGTGGCGGGAGGACAGCGAGCAGTACTTC. Protein sequence: CASSMWREDSEQYF. Drawing the rest from reference TRBV19 and TRBJ2-7, the complete variable domain is DGGITQSPKYLFRKEGQNVTLSCEQNLNHDAMYWYRQDPGQGLRLIYYSQIVNDFQKGDIAEGYSVSREKKESFPLTVTSAQKNPTAFYLCASSMWREDSEQYFGPGTRLTVT.

This clone appeared a few times. CDR3 amino acids: CASSPQETSYEQYF. For the CDR3, the DNA is TGTGCCAGCAGCCCACAGGAGACCTCCTACGAGCAGTACTTC. The chain links TRBV6-5 to TRBJ2-7; weak D call: TRBD1 (5 bases). The germline V gene encodes CDR1 MNHEY and CDR2 SVGAGI. This CDR3 comprises 14 residues. The V end was cut by 6 bases, the J end by 0 bases, with 12 bases between.

This sequence joins TRBV4-1 and TRBJ1-2; 8 nucleotides agree with TRBD1. In germline, CDR1 is MGHRA, CDR2 YSYEKL. There are 15 residues in the CDR3. Trimming removed 4 bases from V and 3 bases from J; junction bases left unmatched: 7. DNA of the CDR3: TGCGCCAGCAGCCCGTTGGACAGGGAGCACTATGGCTACACCTTC. Its protein is CASSPLDREHYGYTF.

This clone has more than one count but fewer than ten. The chain has TRBV5-1 and TRBJ2-7, with unresolved D. The germline V and J ends were trimmed by 2 bases and 6 bases, with 12 bases remaining between them. The germline CDR1 and CDR2 sequences are SGHRS and YFSETQ. The CDR3 totals 13 residues. The DNA for the CDR3 is TGCGCCAGCAGCTTCGCACCACTTGTCGAGCAGTACTTC. Protein sequence: CASSFAPLVEQYF.

There are a few counts of this clone. The chain is built from TRBV5-6 and TRBJ2-3, with D possibly being TRBD2 (5 bases). Between the trimmed V and J ends, which lost 0 bases and 10 bases, there was a span of 12 bases. CDR1 and CDR2 (germline): SGHDT, YYEEEE. CDR3 length: 13 amino acids. Written as DNA, the CDR3 is TGTGCCAGCAGCTTGGTTCCAGCGAGGGCGCAGTATTTT. This gives the protein CASSLVPARAQYF.

This clone was found a few times. V usage is TRBV7-2 and J usage is TRBJ2-5, with 9 nucleotides matching TRBD2. V lost 3 bases and J lost 5; bases outside the gene matches: 4. CDR1 SGHTA and CDR2 FQGNSA come from the germline V gene. The CDR3 consists of 14 residues. The CDR3 DNA reads as TGTGCCAGCAGCTTTGCTAGCGGGACGGAGACCCAGTACTTC. Translated: CASSFASGTETQYF. The full variable domain, its missing parts supplied by reference TRBV7-2 and TRBJ2-5, is GAGVSQSPSNKVTEKGKDVELRCDPISGHTALYWYRQSLGQGLEFLIYFQGNSAPDKSGLPSDRFSAERTGGSVSTLTIQRTQQEDSAVYLCASSFASGTETQYFGPGTRLLVL.

This clone has a handful of counts. V gene TRBV6-5 combines with J gene TRBJ2-1; 7 bases agree with TRBD1. Germline loops: CDR1 MNHEY, CDR2 SVGAGI. The V gene end was trimmed by 1 base and the J gene end by 0 bases; junction bases not matched to a gene: 3. The CDR3 runs 16 residues. The CDR3 DNA reads TGTGCCAGCAGTTACTTCGGACAGGTCTCCTACAATGAGCAGTTCTTC. Its translation is CASSYFGQVSYNEQFF.

Only a few counts were recorded for this clone. V is TRBV4-3 and J is TRBJ1-4; 9 nucleotides match TRBD1. CDR3 length: 15 residues. The junction had 4 bases not matched to a gene; V was cut back by 2 bases and J by 6 bases. CDR1 and CDR2 (germline): LGHNA, YSLEER. The CDR3 DNA reads as TGCGCCAGCAGCCAAACAGGGGGCATTGATGAAAAACTGTTTTTT. Protein: CASSQTGGIDEKLFF.